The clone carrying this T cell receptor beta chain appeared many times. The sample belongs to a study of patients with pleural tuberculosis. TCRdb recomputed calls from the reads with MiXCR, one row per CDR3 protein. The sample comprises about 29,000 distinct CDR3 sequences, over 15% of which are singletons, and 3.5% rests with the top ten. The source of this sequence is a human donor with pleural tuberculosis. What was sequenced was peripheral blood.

This CDR3 reads CASCPDRTDYKSQYF. The CDR3 coding sequence is TGTGCCAGCTGTCCCGATCGGACAGACTACAAGTCGCAGTACTTC. The chain is built from TRBV7-2 and TRBJ2-7; perhaps TRBD1 as D (6 bases). V lost 8 bases and J lost 9, with 26 bases in between. Germline CDR1 SGHTA, CDR2 FQGNSA. The CDR3 runs to 15 residues.